The text below deals with one T cell receptor (beta chain). These data belong to a study of blood T cell repertoires in COVID-19. At the level of the study: Acute-phase and convalescent COVID-19 samples originated in the United States, Italy and Spain. T cells, B-cell-depleted T cells, or PBMCs supplied cDNA or gDNA.

Methods used by the authors: The authors estimated nucleated cell counts from reference gene primer amplification. Clones were sequenced by immunoSEQ multiplex PCR, and TCRdb holds only the in-frame ones, with some missing. V and J calls and clone size are given by that table; D and trimming were obtained from the DNA. The sample has approximately 300,000 clones, just under 90% seen once. The CDR3 is made up of 15 amino acids. The germline V gene has CDR1 MDHEN and CDR2 SYDVKM. The ends were cut back, 1 base at V and 1 base at J, with 8 bases in the middle. Seattle patients were enrolled during active infection and followed longitudinally.

The chain links TRBV28 to TRBJ1-5, with unresolved D. Sequencing was carried out using peripheral blood. The sequence was collected from a woman in her thirties with COVID-19, enrolled during active disease. The CDR3 coding sequence is TGTGCCAGCAGTTTATCCACGGGGAGCAATCAGCCCCAGCATTTT. It yields the protein CASSLSTGSNQPQHF.